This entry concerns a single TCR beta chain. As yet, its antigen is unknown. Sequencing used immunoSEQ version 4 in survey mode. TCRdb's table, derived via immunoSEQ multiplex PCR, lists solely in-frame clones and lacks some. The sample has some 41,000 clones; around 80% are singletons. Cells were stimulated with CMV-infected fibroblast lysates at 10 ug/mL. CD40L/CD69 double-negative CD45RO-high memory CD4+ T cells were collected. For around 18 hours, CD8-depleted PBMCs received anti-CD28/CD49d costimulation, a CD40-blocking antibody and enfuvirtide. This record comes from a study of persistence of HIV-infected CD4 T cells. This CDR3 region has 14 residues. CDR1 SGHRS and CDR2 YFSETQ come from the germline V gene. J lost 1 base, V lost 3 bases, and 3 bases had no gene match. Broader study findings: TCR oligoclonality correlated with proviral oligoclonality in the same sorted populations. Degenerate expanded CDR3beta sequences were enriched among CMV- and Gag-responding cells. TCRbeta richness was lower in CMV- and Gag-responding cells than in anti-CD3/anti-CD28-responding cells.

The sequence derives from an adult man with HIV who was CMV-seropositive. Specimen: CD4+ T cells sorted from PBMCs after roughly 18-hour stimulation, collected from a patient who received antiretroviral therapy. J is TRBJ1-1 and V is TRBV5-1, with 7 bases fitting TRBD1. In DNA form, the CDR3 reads TGCGCCAGCAGCTGGACAGGTTCGAACACTGAAGCTTTCTTT. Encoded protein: CASSWTGSNTEAFF.